The 32 T cell receptor beta chains listed next were all sequenced from one sample in a study of blood T cell repertoires in COVID-19. The repertoire was sequenced with immunoSEQ multiplex PCR; TCRdb's copy has only in-frame clones and lacks some. The data hold 540,000 or so clones, with 85% to 90% observed a single time. Material for sequencing was peripheral blood. The source of these receptors is a woman aged 45-65 years with COVID-19, enrolled during active disease.

J is TRBJ2-5 and V is TRBV3-1 (or the pseudogene TRBV3-2), with 11 bases fitting TRBD2. Germline CDR1 LGHDT, CDR2 YNNKEL (reference sequence). The CDR3 spans 17 residues. V dropped 1 base and J dropped 5; count of bases not matched to a gene: 9. The CDR3 coding sequence is TGTGCCAGCAGCCAAGGGGTACTAGCGGGGGTATTGGAGACCCAGTACTTC. Its translation: CASSQGVLAGVLETQYF.

The rearrangement uses TRBV6-5 and TRBJ1-2; D perhaps matches TRBD1 (5 bases). Germline V lookup: CDR1 MNHEY, CDR2 SVGAGI. The ends were cut back, 6 bases at V and 7 bases at J, with 15 bases in the middle. The CDR3 totals 13 residues. DNA for the CDR3: TGTGCCAGCAGCCTACAGGCCCGAGGTGGCTACACCTTC. Translation: CASSLQARGGYTF.

This clone came up a few times. This same CDR3 is encoded by further DNA sequences in the sample. The rearrangement joins TRBV11-2 to TRBJ2-7; maybe TRBD2 (5 bases). Germline CDR1 SGHAT, CDR2 FQNNGV. The V end lost 0 bases, the J end lost 5 bases, and 11 bases lay between the germline ends. The CDR3 length is 14 residues. The CDR3 DNA follows: TGTGCCAGCAGCTTAGATCGTCGGGGTAACGAGCAGTACTTC. As protein: CASSLDRRGNEQYF.

This chain joins TRBV6-5 and TRBJ2-3; D gene unclear. Germline loops: CDR1 MNHEY, CDR2 SVGAGI. The ends were cut back, 7 bases at V and 5 bases at J, with 13 bases in the middle. The CDR3 runs 13 residues. CDR3 region: CASTFFPRDTQYF. CDR3 bases: TGTGCCAGCACCTTTTTTCCCAGAGATACGCAGTATTTT.

This sequence joins TRBV9 and TRBJ2-1; possible D gene TRBD1, 5 bases. CDR3 length: 18 residues. V lost 3 bases and J lost 8, with 27 bases in between. Germline V gene sequence: CDR1 SGDLS, CDR2 YYNGEE. Written as DNA, the CDR3 is TGTGCCAGCAGCGCCCTTTCCCGTTTGGCTCGGTTAGGGGATGAGCAGTTCTTC. Translating it yields CASSALSRLARLGDEQFF.

This rearrangement joins TRBV3-1 (or the pseudogene TRBV3-2) to TRBJ2-7; 8 nucleotides line up with TRBD1. J was trimmed by 8 bases and V by 4 bases; bases with no gene match: 10. In germline, CDR1 is LGHDT, CDR2 YNNKEL (reference sequence). CDR3 length equals 14 residues. The CDR3: CASSPSGTGRQQYF. In DNA form, the CDR3 reads TGTGCCAGCAGCCCGTCCGGGACAGGTAGACAGCAGTACTTC.

This clone was detected only a few times. This chain joins TRBV7-9 and TRBJ1-2, with D possibly TRBD1 on 5 matching bases. Germline CDR1 is SEHNR and CDR2 is FQNEAQ (reference sequence). The ends were cut back, 4 bases at V and 5 bases at J, with 8 bases in the middle. The CDR3 covers 12 residues. CDR3 region: CASSSDIYGYTF. CDR3 coding DNA: TGTGCCAGCAGCTCGGACATATATGGCTACACCTTC.

The chain recombines TRBV7-6 with TRBJ2-7; D is perhaps TRBD1 (6 bases). The ends were cut back, 6 bases at V and 2 bases at J, with 17 bases in the middle. Germline CDR1 is SGHVS and CDR2 is FNYEAQ. The CDR3 is 15 amino acids. In nucleotides, the CDR3 is TGTGCCAGCAGTCCAGTCCGGGACACCACCTACGAGCAGTACTTC. This translates into CASSPVRDTTYEQYF.

This chain joins TRBV7-3 and TRBJ2-3; a possible D gene is TRBD2 (7 bases). V gave up 2 bases and J gave up 5 bases, with 11 bases separating them. Germline CDR1 SGHTA, CDR2 FQGTGA. There are 14 residues in the CDR3. CDR3 coding DNA: TGTGCCAGCAGCTTACGAGGGGGGGAAGATACGCAGTATTTT. Translation: CASSLRGGEDTQYF.

The rearrangement joins TRBV19 to TRBJ2-3; 8 bases agree with TRBD2. There are 13 residues in the CDR3. Per the germline V gene, CDR1 is LNHDA and CDR2 is SQIVND (reference sequence). The junction had 4 bases not matched to a gene; V was cut back by 6 bases and J by 5 bases. CDR3 sequence reads: CASRGRGGDTQYF. The CDR3 coding sequence is TGTGCCAGTAGGGGACGGGGGGGAGATACGCAGTATTTT.

The V call is TRBV6-1, the J call TRBJ1-1; 10 nucleotides align to TRBD1. The ends lost 2 bases at V and 3 bases at J; junction bases unmatched: 9. From germline, CDR1 is MNHNS and CDR2 SASEGT. This CDR3 has 17 residues. For the CDR3, the DNA is TGTGCCAGCAGTGAAAAGAGGGTGGGACAGGGGCACACTGAAGCTTTCTTT. This gives the protein CASSEKRVGQGHTEAFF.

The chain combines TRBV5-1 with TRBJ2-1; D is perhaps TRBD1 (5 bases). The CDR3 totals 15 residues. V shed 4 bases and J shed 0 bases, with 11 bases lying between them. CDR1 SGHRS and CDR2 YFSETQ come from the germline V gene. The CDR3, as DNA: TGCGCCAGCAGCGTAACAGGCCTCTCCTACAATGAGCAGTTCTTC. Its protein product is CASSVTGLSYNEQFF.

The rearrangement uses TRBV6-5 and TRBJ1-3; D unclear. The CDR3 sequence is 13 residues long. CDR1 and CDR2 from the germline V gene are MNHEY and SVGAGI. Trimming left V 7 bases short and J 0 bases short, with 7 bases between. Written as DNA, the CDR3 is TGTGCCAGCATTTTTAGCTCTGGAAACACCATATATTTT. Its translation: CASIFSSGNTIYF.

The chain employs TRBV6-6 and TRBJ2-2; TRBD1 agrees at 8 bases. CDR3 length equals 15 residues. CDR1 is MNHNY and CDR2 is SVGAGI in the germline V gene (reference sequence). V gave up 2 bases and J gave up 4 bases; unmatched junction bases: 3. The CDR3 bases are TGTGCCAGCAGTTACCAGGGGGCCGCCACCGGGGAGCTGTTTTTT. This translates into CASSYQGAATGELFF.

As DNA, the CDR3 is TGTGCCAGCAGCCCCGTTCGGTCTGATACGCAGTATTTT. This translates into CASSPVRSDTQYF. The gene calls are TRBV3-1 (or the pseudogene TRBV3-2) and TRBJ2-3; no clear D gene. Germline V gene sequence: CDR1 LGHDT, CDR2 YNNKEL (reference sequence). Trimming removed 4 bases at V and 6 bases at J, with 11 bases between. CDR3 length equals 13 residues.

V and J are TRBV5-1 and TRBJ1-6; no definite D call. The CDR3 sequence is 16 residues long. Trimming cost V 0 bases and J 7 bases, with 14 bases left between them. Germline V gene data show CDR1 as SGHRS and CDR2 as YFSETQ. CDR3: CASSLVGGGGNSPLHF. The CDR3 nucleotides read TGCGCCAGCAGCTTGGTAGGTGGTGGAGGGAATTCACCCCTCCACTTT.

The chain employs TRBV28 and TRBJ2-3; D perhaps matches TRBD2 (6 bases). This CDR3 region has 15 residues. Between the trimmed V and J ends, which lost 3 bases and 3 bases, there was a span of 13 bases. Germline lookup yields CDR1 MDHEN and CDR2 SYDVKM. For the CDR3, the DNA is TGTGCCAGCAGTTTGCCCCTCGGGGGAACAGATACGCAGTATTTT. This sequence encodes CASSLPLGGTDTQYF. The complete variable domain, with remaining parts taken from reference TRBV28 and TRBJ2-3, reads DVKVTQSSRYLVKRTGEKVFLECVQDMDHENMFWYRQDPGLGLRLIYFSYDVKMKEKGDIPEGYSVSREKKERFSLILESASTNQTSMYLCASSLPLGGTDTQYFGPGTRLTVL.

The chain uses TRBV5-1 and TRBJ2-7; 7 nucleotides line up with TRBD1. The CDR3 loop spans 14 amino acids. V lost 0 bases and J lost 3; bases outside the gene matches: 3. Germline lookup yields CDR1 SGHRS and CDR2 YFSETQ. The CDR3 DNA is TGCGCCAGCAGCTTGGGCCAGGGGGTCTACGAGCAGTACTTC. Translated: CASSLGQGVYEQYF.

The rearrangement links TRBV5-6 to TRBJ2-7, with 8 positions matching TRBD1. Losses at the gene ends were 4 bases for V and 4 bases for J; bases not matched to a gene: 10. The CDR3 runs 15 residues. In germline, CDR1 is SGHDT, CDR2 YYEEEE. The CDR3 reads CASSPRRTGLYEQYF. The CDR3, as DNA: TGTGCCAGCAGCCCTCGTAGGACAGGGCTGTACGAGCAGTACTTC.

The CDR3 bases are TGTGCCAGCAGCTTAAGCTCGGGGGTAGACTACGAGCAGTACTTC. This codes for CASSLSSGVDYEQYF. V and J are TRBV11-2 and TRBJ2-7; D might be TRBD2 (6 bases). Germline V lookup: CDR1 SGHAT, CDR2 FQNNGV. V was pared by 2 bases and J by 3 bases, with 14 bases between. The length of the CDR3 is 15 residues.

The rearrangement joins TRBV19 to TRBJ1-1; D possibly corresponds to TRBD1 (5 bases). Germline V gene data show CDR1 as LNHDA and CDR2 as SQIVND (reference sequence). Deletions cut 4 bases from V and 4 bases from J, with 10 bases between. The CDR3 contains 13 residues. The CDR3: CASSRGVGTEAFF. Written as DNA, the CDR3 is TGTGCCAGTAGTAGGGGCGTCGGCACTGAAGCTTTCTTT.

The genes are TRBV6-4 and TRBJ2-2; no definite D call. The CDR3 spans 14 residues. The V gene's germline CDR1 is MRHNA and CDR2 SNTAGT. Trimming shortened V by 10 bases and J by 3 bases, and 15 bases separated the two germline ends. This chain's CDR3 is CATRNFADTGELFF. The CDR3 DNA follows: TGTGCCACCCGGAATTTTGCGGACACCGGGGAGCTGTTTTTT.

This clone was recorded once. The chain couples TRBV3-1 (or the pseudogene TRBV3-2) to TRBJ2-7; TRBD2 is a possible D gene (5 bases). Trimming stripped 0 bases from V and 7 bases from J, with 16 bases between. The V gene's germline CDR1 is LGHDT and CDR2 YNNKEL (reference sequence). The CDR3 is 15 amino acids. As DNA, the CDR3 is TGTGCCAGCAGCCAAGATGCAACACCTGGGAGAGAGCAGTACTTC. Protein: CASSQDATPGREQYF.

The J gene is TRBJ2-1, the V gene TRBV19; 8 bases are shared with TRBD2. The CDR3 covers 17 residues. J was trimmed by 6 bases and V by 11 bases; bases with no gene match: 21. CDR1 and CDR2 from the germline V gene are LNHDA and SQIVND (reference sequence). This chain's CDR3 is CAPGWGSAGGPCNEQFF. In nucleotides, the CDR3 is TGTGCCCCCGGCTGGGGATCGGCGGGGGGCCCTTGCAATGAGCAGTTCTTC.

The chain recombines TRBV7-2 with TRBJ1-2, with 7 positions matching TRBD1. Germline V gene data show CDR1 as SGHTA and CDR2 as FQGNSA. J was trimmed by 8 bases and V by 1 base; bases with no gene match: 7. The CDR3 length is 14 residues. The CDR3: CASSLDYRGPGYTF. The CDR3 coding sequence is TGTGCCAGCAGCTTAGATTACAGGGGACCCGGCTACACCTTC. Variable domain in full (rest from reference TRBV7-2 and TRBJ1-2): GAGVSQSPSNKVTEKGKDVELRCDPISGHTALYWYRQSLGQGLEFLIYFQGNSAPDKSGLPSDRFSAERTGGSVSTLTIQRTQQEDSAVYLCASSLDYRGPGYTFGSGTRLTVV.

This clone occurred once. This chain joins TRBV28 and TRBJ1-2; TRBD1 is a possible D gene (6 bases). Germline V CDR1 and CDR2: MDHEN, SYDVKM. Trimming took 3 bases from V and 2 from J, leaving 7 bases between them. This CDR3 spans 13 amino acids. The CDR3 sequence is CASSLGANYGYTF. Written as DNA, the CDR3 is TGTGCCAGCAGTTTGGGGGCCAACTATGGCTACACCTTC.

The chain employs TRBV6-5 and TRBJ1-1; D is unclear. V was pared by 2 bases and J by 2 bases, with 12 bases between. CDR1 MNHEY and CDR2 SVGAGI come from the germline V gene. The CDR3 runs 15 residues. The CDR3 region has the DNA TGTGCCAGCAGTTACCAATCAACAGCCAACACTGAAGCTTTCTTT. It encodes CASSYQSTANTEAFF.

The chain employs TRBV27 and TRBJ1-5; the D is unclear. Germline lookup yields CDR1 MNHEY and CDR2 SMNVEV (reference sequence). The CDR3 is made up of 12 amino acids. The V gene lost 5 bases and the J gene lost 3 bases, with 5 bases spanning the gap. The CDR3 loop is CASSPVNQPQHF. CDR3 nucleotide sequence: TGTGCCAGCAGTCCCGTCAATCAGCCCCAGCATTTT.

The chain recombines TRBV10-3 with TRBJ1-2; D is unresolved. The CDR3 has 14 amino acids. Per germline, CDR1 ENHRY and CDR2 SYGVKD. Trimming left V 0 bases short and J 4 bases short, with 9 bases between. CDR3 in amino acids: CAISESHSGYGYTF. As DNA, the CDR3 is TGTGCCATCAGTGAGTCCCACTCTGGCTATGGCTACACCTTC.

The gene calls are TRBV9 and TRBJ2-5; TRBD2 aligns across 13 bases. V was pared by 2 bases and J by 7 bases, with 8 bases of the junction left unmatched. The CDR3 runs 16 residues. Germline V lookup: CDR1 SGDLS, CDR2 YYNGEE. The CDR3 DNA is TGTGCCAGCAGCGTCGGAGGACTAGCGGGGGAAGGGACCCAGTACTTC. Amino acids: CASSVGGLAGEGTQYF.

This clone showed up just a few times. The chain combines TRBV30 with TRBJ1-1; 9 nucleotides match TRBD1. Germline V gene lookup returns CDR1 GTSNPN and CDR2 SVGIG (reference sequence). The CDR3 covers 12 residues. The V segment lost 2 bases and the J segment 9 bases; nucleotides outside the gene matches: 4. In DNA, the CDR3 is TGTGCCTGGAGTCGGGGACAGGGCCAAGCTTTCTTT. Translated: CAWSRGQGQAFF.

V and J are TRBV7-2 and TRBJ1-1, with 10 nucleotides matching TRBD1. The junction had 9 bases not matched to a gene; V was cut back by 4 bases and J by 4 bases. Per germline, CDR1 SGHTA and CDR2 FQGNSA. This CDR3 region has 16 residues. In DNA form, the CDR3 reads TGTGCCAGCAGCTCCAGACAGGGGGCGCGGATCACTGAAGCTTTCTTT. Its protein is CASSSRQGARITEAFF.